One sample yielded the 22 T cell receptor beta chains listed below, sequenced in a study of beta chain features in type 1 diabetes. Isolated RNA was reverse transcribed in full, so expressed TCRB transcripts were sequenced. Using immunoSEQ multiplex PCR, the repertoire was profiled, and TCRdb retains in-frame clones only, with some absent. The repertoire holds 900,000 or so clones, with 15% to 20% as singletons. The sample taken for sequencing was naive CD4+ T cells from blood. The source is a woman younger than 35 in good health.

This clone was seen a handful of times. The chain joins TRBV15 to TRBJ2-4, with D possibly TRBD1 on 5 matching bases. The CDR3 runs 15 residues. Germline assignment: CDR1 LNHNV and CDR2 YYDKDF (reference sequence). The V gene lost 0 bases and the J gene lost 7 bases, with 13 bases spanning the gap. DNA of the CDR3: TGTGCCACCAGCAGAGAGGGGCTAGTAAGGAACATTCAGTACTTC. As protein: CATSREGLVRNIQYF.

This clone was counted a few times. V and J are TRBV6-5 and TRBJ2-7; maybe TRBD1 (5 bases). The CDR3 is 16 amino acids. Trimming cost V 0 bases and J 2 bases, with 14 bases left between them. CDR1 is MNHEY, CDR2 SVGAGI, per germline. CDR3 amino acids: CASSYSRMTEAYEQYF. CDR3 in DNA: TGTGCCAGCAGTTACTCGAGAATGACAGAAGCCTACGAGCAGTACTTC.

The V and J genes are TRBV5-6 and TRBJ1-1; D not resolved. The CDR3 extends over 13 amino acids. V gave up 4 bases and J gave up 8 bases, with 15 bases separating them. Germline-derived CDR1 and CDR2 are SGHDT and YYEEEE. The CDR3 is CASSDPRASEAFF. Written as DNA, the CDR3 is TGTGCCAGCAGCGATCCTCGGGCCTCGGAAGCTTTCTTT. The complete variable domain, with remaining parts taken from reference TRBV5-6 and TRBJ1-1, reads DAGVTQSPTHLIKTRGQQVTLRCSPKSGHDTVSWYQQALGQGPQFIFQYYEEEERQRGNFPDRFSGHQFPNYSSELNVNALLLGDSALYLCASSDPRASEAFFGQGTRLTVV.

A few counts support this clone. The chain couples TRBV25-1 to TRBJ1-3; 7 positions match TRBD1. Unmatched junction bases numbered 2, after V lost 5 bases and J lost 1 base. Per the germline V gene, CDR1 is MGHDK and CDR2 is SYGVNS. CDR3 length equals 14 residues. The CDR3 reads CASSPQGSGNTIYF. CDR3 nucleotides: TGTGCCAGCAGTCCACAGGGGTCTGGAAACACCATATATTTT.

This clone was seen a handful of times. The J gene is TRBJ1-5, the V gene TRBV6-1, with D uncertain. Germline CDR1 and CDR2: MNHNS and SASEGT. This CDR3 contains 14 residues. V lost 2 bases, J lost 1 base, and 6 bases lay in between. The CDR3 bases are TGTGCCAGCAGTGAATTGGGGAGCAATCAGCCCCAGCATTTT. Translated: CASSELGSNQPQHF.

This clone was seen a few times. The chain has TRBV28 and TRBJ2-3, with D uncertain. The CDR3 is made up of 13 amino acids. Germline V gives CDR1 MDHEN, CDR2 SYDVKM. V was trimmed by 6 bases and J by 0 bases, leaving 7 bases between them. The CDR3 nucleotides read TGTGCCAGCAGGCCAACAAGCACAGATACGCAGTATTTT. It is translated as CASRPTSTDTQYF.

This clone was recorded a few times. A much larger clone lies a single base off, so this may be a read error. Other DNA sequences from this sample encode an identical CDR3 as well. This rearrangement joins TRBV11-2 to TRBJ2-5; D not resolved. Trimming removed 1 base from V and 5 bases from J, with 2 bases in between. Per germline, CDR1 SGHAT and CDR2 FQNNGV. CDR3 length: 11 amino acids. The CDR3 region is CASSLVETQYF. The CDR3, as DNA: TGTGCCAGCAGCTTAGTGGAGACCCAGTACTTC.

This clone was seen only a few times. This rearrangement joins TRBV7-2 to TRBJ1-2; D is perhaps TRBD1 (5 bases). Germline CDR1 reads SGHTA; CDR2 reads FQGNSA. V lost 1 base and J 8 bases, leaving 11 bases between the germline ends. This CDR3 has 13 amino acids. Here the CDR3 DNA reads TGTGCCAGCAGCTTAGTCAGGAGGGGAGGCTACACCTTC. Translated: CASSLVRRGGYTF.

Worth noting for this clone: This same CDR3 is encoded by further DNA sequences in the sample. The chain carries TRBV19 and TRBJ2-7, with D possibly being TRBD1 (6 bases). Germline V gene data show CDR1 as LNHDA and CDR2 as SQIVND (reference sequence). Trimming pared 3 bases from V and 4 bases from J, leaving 7 bases between. The CDR3 has 12 residues. CDR3 loop: CASSIQGYEQYF. DNA for the CDR3: TGTGCCAGTAGTATTCAGGGGTACGAGCAGTACTTC. Combining the CDR3 with reference TRBV19 and TRBJ2-7 gives the whole variable domain DGGITQSPKYLFRKEGQNVTLSCEQNLNHDAMYWYRQDPGQGLRLIYYSQIVNDFQKGDIAEGYSVSREKKESFPLTVTSAQKNPTAFYLCASSIQGYEQYFGPGTRLTVT.

The chain uses TRBV20-1 and TRBJ2-7; maybe TRBD2 (6 bases). V lost 6 bases and J 6 bases, leaving 9 bases between the germline ends. This CDR3 is 10 amino acids long. Germline CDR1 and CDR2: DFQATT and SNEGSKA (reference sequence). The CDR3 protein is CSARAGEQYF. For the CDR3, the DNA is TGCAGTGCCCGAGCGGGCGAGCAGTACTTC.

The V call is TRBV11-2, the J call TRBJ2-1, with 12 bases fitting TRBD2. Trimming took 5 bases from V and 3 from J; bases not matched to a gene: 2. Germline V CDR1 and CDR2: SGHAT, FQNNGV. CDR3 length: 15 residues. The CDR3 spells CASSRGLAGYNEQFF. The CDR3 DNA sequence: TGTGCCAGCAGCCGGGGACTAGCGGGCTACAATGAGCAGTTCTTC.

The sample holds a few counts of this clone. The chain links TRBV6-1 to TRBJ2-2, with D perhaps TRBD2 (5 bases). V gave up 6 bases and J gave up 3 bases, with 5 bases separating them. CDR3 length: 12 amino acids. Germline CDR1 and CDR2: MNHNS and SASEGT. CDR3 sequence: CASRDYTGELFF. Written as DNA, the CDR3 is TGTGCCAGCAGGGACTACACCGGGGAGCTGTTTTTT.

This sequence joins TRBV4-2 and TRBJ1-6; D is perhaps TRBD1 (5 bases). In germline, CDR1 is LGHNA, CDR2 YNFKEQ. Between the trimmed V and J ends, which lost 3 bases and 5 bases, there was a span of 11 bases. This CDR3 has 15 residues. This chain's CDR3 is CASSQEGPDNSPLHF. DNA of the CDR3: TGTGCCAGCAGCCAGGAGGGACCGGATAATTCACCCCTCCACTTT.

The CDR3: CASSLVGEGANEQYF. In DNA, the CDR3 is TGCGCCAGCAGCTTGGTGGGAGAAGGGGCTAACGAGCAGTACTTC. This chain connects TRBV5-1 to TRBJ2-7, with D possibly being TRBD1 or TRBD2 (5 bases each). The V and J ends lost 0 bases and 5 bases respectively, with 15 bases between them. CDR3 length: 15 amino acids. Per germline, CDR1 SGHRS and CDR2 YFSETQ.

The V gene is TRBV7-2, the J gene TRBJ1-5; weak D call: TRBD1 (6 bases). The germline V gene encodes CDR1 SGHTA and CDR2 FQGNSA. CDR3 length equals 13 residues. V shed 8 bases and J shed 6 bases, with 14 bases lying between them. CDR3 DNA sequence: TGTGCCAGCTGCTACTCGGGGGCTCAGCCCCAGCATTTT. The encoded protein is CASCYSGAQPQHF.

This clone was counted only a few times. This chain joins TRBV9 and TRBJ2-4, with 7 bases that match TRBD1. J lost 9 bases, V lost 1 base, and 7 bases had no gene match. The CDR3 length is 14 residues. Germline V lookup: CDR1 SGDLS, CDR2 YYNGEE. The CDR3 protein is CASSVQQGPGIQYF. The DNA of the CDR3 is TGTGCCAGCAGCGTACAACAGGGGCCCGGCATTCAGTACTTC.

This clone was picked up a small number of times. At one of its ends the junction is not consistent with the germline gene, which may arise from a read error. This sequence joins TRBV10-3 and TRBJ2-7; D gene uncertain. The CDR3 has 13 amino acids. Germline CDR1 and CDR2: ENHRY and SYGVKD. This CDR3 is CAISETNSHEQYF. CDR3 nucleotides: TGTGCCATCAGTGAAACAAACTCCCACGAGCAGTACTTC.

To note about this clone: One end of the junction varies from germline; a read error may be responsible. The J gene is TRBJ2-4, the V gene TRBV5-4, with 7 bases aligning to TRBD1. The CDR3 has 13 amino acids. Germline CDR1 reads SGHNT; CDR2 reads YYREEE (reference sequence). For the CDR3, the DNA is TGTGCCAGCAGCTTGGGACAGGGAACAATTCAATACTTC. It codes for CASSLGQGTIQYF.

Concerning this clone: Compared with germline, one end of the junction differs, possibly owing to a read error. This chain uses TRBV6-6 with TRBJ2-5, with 7 bases aligning to TRBD1. The J call is uncertain, as TRBJ2-7 better fits the DNA end. Germline-derived CDR1 and CDR2 are MNHNY and SVGAGI (reference sequence). This CDR3 spans 14 amino acids. The DNA of the CDR3 is TGTGCCATCAGTGATTGGGACAGCTCCTACGAGCAGTACTTC. Amino acids: CAISDWDSSYEQYF.

This chain connects TRBV6-4 to TRBJ2-7; 14 nucleotides agree with TRBD2. The CDR3 has 16 residues. Germline assignment: CDR1 MRHNA and CDR2 SNTAGT. J was trimmed by 7 bases and V by 5 bases; bases with no gene match: 10. CDR3 region: CASSPGTSGSLGEQYF. The DNA for the CDR3 is TGTGCCAGCAGTCCCGGGACTAGCGGGAGTCTGGGTGAGCAGTACTTC.

In this sample, this clone turned up a few times. This rearrangement joins TRBV19 to TRBJ1-5, with D maybe TRBD1 (5 bases). V was trimmed by 4 bases and J by 6 bases, leaving 19 bases between them. CDR1 is LNHDA, CDR2 SQIVND, per germline (reference sequence). This CDR3 region has 16 residues. The CDR3 DNA reads as TGTGCCAGTAGTAAAGGGAGCAGGGTTGTTCCTCAGCCCCAGCATTTT. Amino acids: CASSKGSRVVPQPQHF. The variable domain in full, with the rest retrieved from reference TRBV19 and TRBJ1-5, is DGGITQSPKYLFRKEGQNVTLSCEQNLNHDAMYWYRQDPGQGLRLIYYSQIVNDFQKGDIAEGYSVSREKKESFPLTVTSAQKNPTAFYLCASSKGSRVVPQPQHFGDGTRLSIL.

The chain is built from TRBV7-2 and TRBJ2-7; D is perhaps TRBD1 (5 bases). This CDR3 has 13 amino acids. Germline loops: CDR1 SGHTA, CDR2 FQGNSA. The V end lost 4 bases, the J end lost 3 bases, and 10 bases lay between the germline ends. The CDR3 spells CASSSPGRYEQYF. CDR3 bases: TGTGCCAGCAGCTCCCCAGGGCGCTACGAGCAGTACTTC.